The rows below give T cell receptor beta chains drawn from one sample of a study of T cell responses to AZD1222 COVID-19 vaccine. The table came from immunoSEQ multiplex PCR; TCRdb's copy has only in-frame clones and leaves some out. The sample contains about 94,000 clones, roughly 84% of which appear only once. The sample was peripheral blood, taken on day 0 of AZD1222 vaccination. Source of these receptors: an adult in good health. CDR3s include the opening cysteine and the closing phenylalanine or tryptophan. Each record gives: CDR3 DNA, CDR3 protein, V gene, clone size, D gene, J gene. D genes are given only for firm matches. Clone size is stated in some rows and not others, as once, few, many or a class when expanded.

cdr3_nt: TGTGCCAGCAGCTTGGGGGGGGACAGTGACGAAAAAAAGTTCTTC
cdr3_aa: CASSLGGDSDEKKFF
v_call: TRBV5-4
clone_size: .
d_call: .
j_call: TRBJ2-1

cdr3_nt: TGCGCCAGCGCACCCAGGGTCAGCAGAAAACGAAACACTGAAGCTTTCTTT
cdr3_aa: CASAPRVSRKRNTEAFF
v_call: TRBV5-1
clone_size: .
d_call: .
j_call: TRBJ1-1

cdr3_nt: TGTGCCAGCTCACCACCGCGCCAGGGGGCCGTCCACGAGCAGTACTTC
cdr3_aa: CASSPPRQGAVHEQYF
v_call: TRBV18
clone_size: .
d_call: TRBD1
j_call: TRBJ2-7

cdr3_nt: TGTGCCAGCAGCCAGGAGGGTCAGGGTACCTATGGCTACACCTTC
cdr3_aa: CASSQEGQGTYGYTF
v_call: TRBV3-1/TRBV3-2
clone_size: .
d_call: .
j_call: TRBJ1-2

cdr3_nt: TGTGCCAGCTCACGAAGACAGGGGCCCTCCACCAGCACAGATACGCAGTATTTT
cdr3_aa: CASSRRQGPSTSTDTQYF
v_call: TRBV18
clone_size: .
d_call: TRBD1
j_call: TRBJ2-3

cdr3_nt: TGTGCCAGCAGCTTAGGCGGGGGGGCTTGGGAGACCCAGTACTTC
cdr3_aa: CASSLGGGAWETQYF
v_call: TRBV7-6
clone_size: .
d_call: TRBD2
j_call: TRBJ2-5

cdr3_nt: TGTGCCAGCAGTCGTAGGACAGTCGGCGCTGAAGCTTTCTTT
cdr3_aa: CASSRRTVGAEAFF
v_call: TRBV7-8
clone_size: .
d_call: .
j_call: TRBJ1-1

cdr3_nt: TGCGCCAGCTCGATCGGGGCCGGAAACACCATATATTTT
cdr3_aa: CASSIGAGNTIYF
v_call: TRBV5-1
clone_size: .
d_call: .
j_call: TRBJ1-3

cdr3_nt: TGTGCCAGCAGGGTAGGTTCGAACTATGGCTACACCTTC
cdr3_aa: CASRVGSNYGYTF
v_call: TRBV6-5
clone_size: .
d_call: .
j_call: TRBJ1-2

cdr3_nt: TGTGCCAGCAGCCCCCAACTAGCGGGGGGGGAAGAGACCCAGTACTTC
cdr3_aa: CASSPQLAGGEETQYF
v_call: TRBV3-1/TRBV3-2
clone_size: .
d_call: TRBD2
j_call: TRBJ2-5

cdr3_nt: TGTGCCAGCAGCACGATTCGGGACACTGAAGCTTTCTTT
cdr3_aa: CASSTIRDTEAFF
v_call: TRBV7-3
clone_size: once
d_call: .
j_call: TRBJ1-1

cdr3_nt: TGTGCCAGCAGCTTAGACCGACTCGCTAACTATGGCTACACCTTC
cdr3_aa: CASSLDRLANYGYTF
v_call: TRBV11-2
clone_size: .
d_call: .
j_call: TRBJ1-2

cdr3_nt: TGTGCCAGCAGTGTTGAACACCATGGCTACACCTTC
cdr3_aa: CASSVEHHGYTF
v_call: TRBV2
clone_size: .
d_call: .
j_call: TRBJ1-2

cdr3_nt: TGTGCCAGCAGCAGGGATAATCAGCCCCAGCATTTT
cdr3_aa: CASSRDNQPQHF
v_call: TRBV5-4
clone_size: once
d_call: .
j_call: TRBJ1-5

cdr3_nt: TGTGCCAGCAGTTCTCTCTCAACGGGGGAGCAGTACTTC
cdr3_aa: CASSSLSTGEQYF
v_call: TRBV6-5
clone_size: .
d_call: .
j_call: TRBJ2-7

cdr3_nt: TGTGCCAGCAGCGGCCATACCGACACTGAAGCTTTCTTT
cdr3_aa: CASSGHTDTEAFF
v_call: TRBV9
clone_size: .
d_call: .
j_call: TRBJ1-1

cdr3_nt: TGTGCCAGTAGTATTGGGGCGGACAGGCCCTATAATTCACCCCTCCACTTT
cdr3_aa: CASSIGADRPYNSPLHF
v_call: TRBV19
clone_size: .
d_call: TRBD1
j_call: TRBJ1-6

cdr3_nt: TGTGCCAGCACAGGCAGCTCTGGAAACACCATATATTTT
cdr3_aa: CASTGSSGNTIYF
v_call: TRBV6-6
clone_size: .
d_call: .
j_call: TRBJ1-3

cdr3_nt: TGTGCCAGCTCCCCAAGGACTAGCGGGGGCTCAGATACGCAGTATTTT
cdr3_aa: CASSPRTSGGSDTQYF
v_call: TRBV13
clone_size: .
d_call: TRBD2
j_call: TRBJ2-3

cdr3_nt: TGCGCCAGCAGCTTCGCCACTAGCGGGGTTTCAACCCGGCGCAATGAGCAGTTCTTC
cdr3_aa: CASSFATSGVSTRRNEQFF
v_call: TRBV5-1
clone_size: .
d_call: TRBD2
j_call: TRBJ2-1

cdr3_nt: TGCGCCAGCAGCTTGGTAGGGGGGAACAATTCACCCCTCCACTTT
cdr3_aa: CASSLVGGNNSPLHF
v_call: TRBV5-1
clone_size: .
d_call: .
j_call: TRBJ1-6

cdr3_nt: TGCGCCAGCAGCCATACTAGCGGGGGGAGGTACGAGCAGTACTTC
cdr3_aa: CASSHTSGGRYEQYF
v_call: TRBV5-1
clone_size: .
d_call: TRBD2
j_call: TRBJ2-7

cdr3_nt: TGTGCCAGCAGCAAAGGCCGTCACACAGGGGTGGAAGAGCAGTACTTC
cdr3_aa: CASSKGRHTGVEEQYF
v_call: TRBV21-1
clone_size: .
d_call: .
j_call: TRBJ2-7

cdr3_nt: TGTGCCAGCAGTGAATCCTCCCGGGACAGCGTATGGCAGCCCCAGCATTTT
cdr3_aa: CASSESSRDSVWQPQHF
v_call: TRBV2
clone_size: .
d_call: TRBD1
j_call: TRBJ1-5

cdr3_nt: TGTGCCAGCAGTACCGGGACTATTTACGAGCAGTACTTC
cdr3_aa: CASSTGTIYEQYF
v_call: TRBV12-3/TRBV12-4
clone_size: .
d_call: TRBD2
j_call: TRBJ2-7

cdr3_nt: TGCGCCAGCAGCCAAGATCAGGACAGGGTCGGGTCCTACGAGCAGTACTTC
cdr3_aa: CASSQDQDRVGSYEQYF
v_call: TRBV4-3
clone_size: .
d_call: TRBD1
j_call: TRBJ2-7

cdr3_nt: TGTGCCTGGAGGGACAGGGGTTATGAAAAACTGTTTTTT
cdr3_aa: CAWRDRGYEKLFF
v_call: TRBV30
clone_size: .
d_call: TRBD1
j_call: TRBJ1-4

cdr3_nt: TGTGCCAGCAGCCTGGCTGACAGGGCGCGCAACTATGGCTACACCTTC
cdr3_aa: CASSLADRARNYGYTF
v_call: TRBV7-9
clone_size: .
d_call: TRBD1
j_call: TRBJ1-2

cdr3_nt: TGTGCCAGCAGTTTCACAGCTGGAAACACCATATATTTT
cdr3_aa: CASSFTAGNTIYF
v_call: TRBV27
clone_size: .
d_call: .
j_call: TRBJ1-3

cdr3_nt: TGTGCCAGCAGCCCCCAGAGGGGGCGCGGTGAAAAACTGTTTTTT
cdr3_aa: CASSPQRGRGEKLFF
v_call: TRBV7-6
clone_size: .
d_call: TRBD1
j_call: TRBJ1-4

cdr3_nt: TGTGCCAGTCCCGACAGGCTCAACACTGAAGCTTTCTTT
cdr3_aa: CASPDRLNTEAFF
v_call: TRBV19
clone_size: .
d_call: .
j_call: TRBJ1-1

cdr3_nt: TGTGCCACCAGCAGAGACAGGGGTCCCTACGAGCAGTACTTC
cdr3_aa: CATSRDRGPYEQYF
v_call: TRBV15
clone_size: .
d_call: .
j_call: TRBJ2-7

cdr3_nt: TGTGCCAGCAGCTATACTAGGGATGAGCAGTTCTTC
cdr3_aa: CASSYTRDEQFF
v_call: TRBV7-9
clone_size: .
d_call: .
j_call: TRBJ2-1

cdr3_nt: TGTGCCAGCACCCAGCCAGGGCCTGGCAATCAGCCCCAGCATTTT
cdr3_aa: CASTQPGPGNQPQHF
v_call: TRBV28
clone_size: .
d_call: .
j_call: TRBJ1-5

cdr3_nt: TGTGCCAGCAGTTTCACAGGTTTCTACGAGCAGTACTTC
cdr3_aa: CASSFTGFYEQYF
v_call: TRBV6-6
clone_size: .
d_call: .
j_call: TRBJ2-7

cdr3_nt: TGTGCCAGCAGTGGAGACCCTCCTGGGGAGACCCAGTACTTC
cdr3_aa: CASSGDPPGETQYF
v_call: TRBV2
clone_size: .
d_call: .
j_call: TRBJ2-5

cdr3_nt: TGTGCCAGCAGCTCTGTTGGTGAAGCTTTCTTT
cdr3_aa: CASSSVGEAFF
v_call: TRBV5-6
clone_size: .
d_call: .
j_call: TRBJ1-1

cdr3_nt: TGTGCCAGCAGCTTAAGCTTCGGGACTACCACAGATACGCAGTATTTT
cdr3_aa: CASSLSFGTTTDTQYF
v_call: TRBV7-3
clone_size: .
d_call: TRBD2
j_call: TRBJ2-3

cdr3_nt: TGTGCCAGTAGTCCCCTCGACAGGGGAAATGAGCAGTTCTTC
cdr3_aa: CASSPLDRGNEQFF
v_call: TRBV19
clone_size: .
d_call: TRBD1
j_call: TRBJ2-1

cdr3_nt: TGTGCCAGTAGTACCCTACAGGGGAACAGAAAGTACGAGCAGTACTTC
cdr3_aa: CASSTLQGNRKYEQYF
v_call: TRBV19
clone_size: .
d_call: TRBD1
j_call: TRBJ2-7

cdr3_nt: TGTGCCAGCTCACCGACAGGGGAGGACACTGAAGCTTTCTTT
cdr3_aa: CASSPTGEDTEAFF
v_call: TRBV18
clone_size: .
d_call: TRBD1
j_call: TRBJ1-1

cdr3_nt: TGTGCCAGCAGCTTTGGTTCCCCGGGACAGGGGGCCTACGAGCAGTACTTC
cdr3_aa: CASSFGSPGQGAYEQYF
v_call: TRBV5-5
clone_size: .
d_call: TRBD1
j_call: TRBJ2-7

cdr3_nt: TGTGCCATCAGTGGGACAGGGGGCGCGCCCACCGGGGAGCTGTTTTTT
cdr3_aa: CAISGTGGAPTGELFF
v_call: TRBV10-3
clone_size: .
d_call: TRBD1
j_call: TRBJ2-2

cdr3_nt: TGTGCCAGCAGCCAAGGGACAGGGTATCACGGGGAGCTGTTTTTT
cdr3_aa: CASSQGTGYHGELFF
v_call: TRBV3-1/TRBV3-2
clone_size: .
d_call: TRBD1
j_call: TRBJ2-2

cdr3_nt: TGTGCCAGCCAACCTAGCTCCTACAATGAGCAGTTCTTC
cdr3_aa: CASQPSSYNEQFF
v_call: TRBV2
clone_size: .
d_call: .
j_call: TRBJ2-1

cdr3_nt: TGTGCCAGCAGCTCCGGGGGGGAATACGAGCAGTACTTC
cdr3_aa: CASSSGGEYEQYF
v_call: TRBV11-2
clone_size: .
d_call: TRBD2
j_call: TRBJ2-7

cdr3_nt: TGCGCCAGCAGCCTACTACAGGGCGGAAACACTGAAGCTTTCTTT
cdr3_aa: CASSLLQGGNTEAFF
v_call: TRBV5-1
clone_size: .
d_call: .
j_call: TRBJ1-1

cdr3_nt: TGTGCCAGTAGTATCCTTCGGTGGAGGGACAATAGCAATCAGCCCCAGCATTTT
cdr3_aa: CASSILRWRDNSNQPQHF
v_call: TRBV19
clone_size: .
d_call: .
j_call: TRBJ1-5

cdr3_nt: TGTGCCAGCAGCCCGCGGCTAGGGACCAATCAGCCCCAGCATTTT
cdr3_aa: CASSPRLGTNQPQHF
v_call: TRBV3-1/TRBV3-2
clone_size: .
d_call: .
j_call: TRBJ1-5

cdr3_nt: TGTGCCAGCAGCCGGGCCTGGGTCGCAGATACGCAGTATTTT
cdr3_aa: CASSRAWVADTQYF
v_call: TRBV11-1
clone_size: few
d_call: .
j_call: TRBJ2-3